The TCR beta chain under discussion was sequenced for a study of Graves' ophthalmopathy and Graves' hyperthyroidism. Study findings and constraints: Among expanded thyroid clonotypes above 0.001 frequency, most also occurred in blood.

Amplified material comprised TCR beta CDR3 regions derived from RNA transcripts. RT-PCR with HTBI primers came first, then second-round multiplex PCR. TCRdb redid the calling of the multiplex PCR reads with MiXCR, one entry per CDR3 protein. This table holds roughly 400,000 distinct CDR3 sequences, about 17% found once. Trimming removed 6 bases at V and 0 bases at J, with 17 bases between. Germline V CDR1 and CDR2: MNHEY, SVGEGT. The CDR3 contains 16 residues. Moderate-to-severe activity, CAS ≥3, NOSPECS ≥4 and duration under 3 months were recorded for donors with ophthalmopathy. PBMCs were isolated by Ficoll-Paque density gradient centrifugation, using approximately 11 ml of fresh peripheral blood as the starting material. On this clonotype: No antigen is known for it.

Sequenced material: peripheral blood. The V and J genes are TRBV6-2 or TRBV6-3 and TRBJ1-2; D is unresolved. The sequence came from a young woman with Graves' ophthalmopathy. The CDR3 bases are TGTGCCAGCAGCCACCCCCCGGGAGCTACTAACTATGGCTACACCTTC. This gives the protein CASSHPPGATNYGYTF.